This T cell receptor beta chain derives from a study of Graves' ophthalmopathy and Graves' hyperthyroidism. This clonotype was found a few times. Trimming left V 0 bases short and J 5 bases short, with 10 bases between. CDR1 is KGHSH and CDR2 is LQKENI in the germline V gene. This CDR3 comprises 14 residues. The study amplified TCR beta CDR3 regions using RNA transcripts. Second-round multiplex PCR came after first-round RT-PCR with HTBI primers. TCRdb processed the multiplex PCR reads anew with MiXCR; each CDR3 protein has one entry. This table holds just over 600,000 distinct CDR3 sequences, about 20% found once.

The sample taken for sequencing was peripheral blood. The clonotype originates from a woman younger than 35 with stable Graves' hyperthyroidism. Some clones in this sample may be carry-over from other donors' samples. The chain joins TRBV18 to TRBJ2-5; D gene ambiguous. The DNA for the CDR3 is TGTGCCAGCTCACCACCTGCGATCGGGGAGACCCAGTACTTC. It specifies CASSPPAIGETQYF.